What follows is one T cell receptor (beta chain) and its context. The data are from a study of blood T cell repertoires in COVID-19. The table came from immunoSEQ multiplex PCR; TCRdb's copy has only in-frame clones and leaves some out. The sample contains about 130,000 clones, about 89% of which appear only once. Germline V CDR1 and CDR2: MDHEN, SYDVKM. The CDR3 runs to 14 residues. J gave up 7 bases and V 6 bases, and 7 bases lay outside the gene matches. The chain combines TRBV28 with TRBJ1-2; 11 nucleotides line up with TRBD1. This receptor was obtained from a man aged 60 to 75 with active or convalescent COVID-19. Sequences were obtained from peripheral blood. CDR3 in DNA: TGTGCCAGCAGGACAGGACAGGGGGCAGGTGGCTACACCTTC. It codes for CASRTGQGAGGYTF.